This TCR beta chain was found in a study of cytomegalovirus exposure and HLA in healthy donors. Trimming left V 3 bases short and J 2 bases short, with 13 bases between. The CDR3 runs to 15 residues. Germline CDR1 reads LNHNV; CDR2 reads YYDKDF (reference sequence). The donors were part of the validation cohort of 120 subjects. That cohort was separate from the first cohort, which comprised roughly 670 subjects. General observations from the study: CMV antigen specificity of a few CMV-associated chains was confirmed in vitro. Rarity held for most TCR sequences, but there were some public TCRs that occurred in many donors.

A note on this clone: Its matching antigen is unknown.

The assay was immunoSEQ multiplex PCR, and TCRdb's table has in-frame clones only and misses some. The sample lists 100,000 to 150,000 clones, approximately 95% seen once, with 1.7% in the top ten. The clonotype was recovered from a man between 18 and 35 years old in good health and CMV-seronegative. The chain is built from TRBV15 and TRBJ2-5, with a possible D match to TRBD2 (6 bases). Sequencing was done on a sample of PBMCs. The CDR3: CATSSPGLLQETQYF. In DNA form, the CDR3 reads TGTGCCACCAGCAGCCCGGGACTCCTTCAAGAGACCCAGTACTTC.